These T cell receptor beta chains were read from a single sample in a study of technical replicates of blood from four donors. The method was immunoSEQ multiplex PCR; TCRdb's version includes in-frame clones alone and lacks a portion of them. The table lists over 70,000 clones, roughly 96% of them singletons, with over 0.2% in the top ten. The sequencing input was T cells isolated from PBMCs. The receptors stem from a human donor in good health. CDR3s include the opening cysteine and the closing phenylalanine or tryptophan. Fields, in order: D gene, V gene, CDR3 protein. D genes are given only for firm matches.

d_call: TRBD1
v_call: TRBV30
cdr3_aa: CAWSPGTGAITEAFF

d_call: .
v_call: TRBV11-3
cdr3_aa: CASSLEGWGRESTGELFF

d_call: .
v_call: TRBV2
cdr3_aa: CASRSPRRLYGYTF

d_call: TRBD1
v_call: TRBV4-2
cdr3_aa: CASSQTGEHIQYF

d_call: .
v_call: TRBV4-1
cdr3_aa: CASSRFKQGSNTGELFF

d_call: .
v_call: TRBV7-9
cdr3_aa: CASSPFVGVFNEQFF

d_call: .
v_call: TRBV4-1
cdr3_aa: CASSQDFGTTNYGYTF

d_call: TRBD1
v_call: TRBV5-1
cdr3_aa: CASSFTGDIDNYGYTF

d_call: .
v_call: TRBV4-1
cdr3_aa: CASSQAAAPLDNEQFF

d_call: .
v_call: TRBV5-6
cdr3_aa: CASSPRLGLQETQYF

d_call: .
v_call: TRBV4-1
cdr3_aa: CASTGGTLFGYTF

d_call: .
v_call: TRBV9
cdr3_aa: CASSSSLATGELFF

d_call: .
v_call: TRBV5-1
cdr3_aa: CASSSQGTDGYTF

d_call: TRBD1
v_call: TRBV6-1
cdr3_aa: CASEGQLYQETQYF

d_call: .
v_call: TRBV19
cdr3_aa: CAVSTGGIGMNTEAFF

d_call: .
v_call: TRBV6-5
cdr3_aa: CASSYSPGVGEKLFF

d_call: .
v_call: TRBV9
cdr3_aa: CASSVEGETYEQYF

d_call: TRBD2
v_call: TRBV6-1
cdr3_aa: CASSEGAGTPYEQYF

d_call: TRBD1
v_call: TRBV19
cdr3_aa: CASSTEDRGRSGELFF

d_call: .
v_call: TRBV28
cdr3_aa: CASTVGGRLNTEAFF

d_call: .
v_call: TRBV6-5
cdr3_aa: CASNILVGANVLTF

d_call: TRBD1
v_call: TRBV5-1
cdr3_aa: CASSLGDSQETQYF

d_call: TRBD1
v_call: TRBV2
cdr3_aa: CASLPGQGGFIYGYTF

d_call: .
v_call: TRBV25-1
cdr3_aa: CASSEEIQETQYF

d_call: .
v_call: TRBV10-1
cdr3_aa: CASSENYNPRFEQFF

d_call: .
v_call: TRBV2
cdr3_aa: CASSEGRGNNEQFF